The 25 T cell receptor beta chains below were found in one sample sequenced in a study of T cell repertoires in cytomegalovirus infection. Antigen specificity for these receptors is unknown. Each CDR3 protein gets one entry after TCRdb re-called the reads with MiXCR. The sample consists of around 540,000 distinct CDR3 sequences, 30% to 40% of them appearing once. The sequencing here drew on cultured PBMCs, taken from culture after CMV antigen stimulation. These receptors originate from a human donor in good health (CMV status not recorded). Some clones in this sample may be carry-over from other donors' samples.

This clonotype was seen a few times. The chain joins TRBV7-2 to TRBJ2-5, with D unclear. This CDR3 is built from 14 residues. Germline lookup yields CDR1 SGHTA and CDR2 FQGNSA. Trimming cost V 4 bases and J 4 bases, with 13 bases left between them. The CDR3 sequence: CASSSQTGTETQYF. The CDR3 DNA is TGTGCCAGCAGCTCCCAAACCGGCACAGAGACCCAGTACTTC.

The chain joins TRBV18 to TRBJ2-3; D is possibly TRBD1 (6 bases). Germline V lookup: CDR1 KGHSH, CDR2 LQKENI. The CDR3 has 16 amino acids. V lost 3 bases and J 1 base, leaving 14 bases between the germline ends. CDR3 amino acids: CASSPLAGDGTDTQYF. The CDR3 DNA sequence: TGTGCCAGCTCACCCCTGGCAGGGGACGGCACAGATACGCAGTATTTT.

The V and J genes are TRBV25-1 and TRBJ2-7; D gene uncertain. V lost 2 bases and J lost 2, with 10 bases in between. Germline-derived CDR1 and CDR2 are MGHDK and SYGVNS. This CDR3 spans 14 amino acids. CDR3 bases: TGTGCCAGCAGTGAACAGGAGCCCCCCTACGAGCAGTACTTC. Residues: CASSEQEPPYEQYF.

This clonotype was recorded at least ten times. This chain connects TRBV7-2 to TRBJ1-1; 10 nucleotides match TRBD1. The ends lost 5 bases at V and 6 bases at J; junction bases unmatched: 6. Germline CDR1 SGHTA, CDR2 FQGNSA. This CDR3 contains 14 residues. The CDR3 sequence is CASSLTGGKAEAFF. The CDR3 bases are TGTGCCAGCAGCCTGACAGGGGGCAAGGCTGAAGCTTTCTTT.

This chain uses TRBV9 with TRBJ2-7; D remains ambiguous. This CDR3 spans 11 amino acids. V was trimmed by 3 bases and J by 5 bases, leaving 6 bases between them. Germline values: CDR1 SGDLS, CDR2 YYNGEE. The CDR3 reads CASSADDEQYF. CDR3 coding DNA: TGTGCCAGCAGCGCAGACGACGAGCAGTACTTC.

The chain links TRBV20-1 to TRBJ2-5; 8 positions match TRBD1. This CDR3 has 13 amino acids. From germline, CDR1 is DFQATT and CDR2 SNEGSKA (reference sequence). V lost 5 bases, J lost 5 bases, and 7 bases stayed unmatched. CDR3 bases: TGCAGTGCTCTGACAGGGGCGAGGGAGACCCAGTACTTC. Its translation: CSALTGARETQYF.

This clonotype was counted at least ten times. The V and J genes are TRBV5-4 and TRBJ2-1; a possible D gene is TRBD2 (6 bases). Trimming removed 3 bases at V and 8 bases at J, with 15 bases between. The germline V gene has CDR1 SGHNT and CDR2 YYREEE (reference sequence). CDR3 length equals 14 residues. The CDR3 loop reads CASSSPRLVHEQFF. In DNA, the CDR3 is TGTGCCAGCAGCTCCCCCCGACTAGTCCATGAGCAGTTCTTC.

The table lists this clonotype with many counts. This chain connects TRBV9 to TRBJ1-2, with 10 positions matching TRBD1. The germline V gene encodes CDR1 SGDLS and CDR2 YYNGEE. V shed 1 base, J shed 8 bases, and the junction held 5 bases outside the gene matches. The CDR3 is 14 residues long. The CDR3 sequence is CASSVYDRGRGYTF. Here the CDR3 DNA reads TGTGCCAGCAGCGTATATGACAGGGGGCGCGGCTACACCTTC.

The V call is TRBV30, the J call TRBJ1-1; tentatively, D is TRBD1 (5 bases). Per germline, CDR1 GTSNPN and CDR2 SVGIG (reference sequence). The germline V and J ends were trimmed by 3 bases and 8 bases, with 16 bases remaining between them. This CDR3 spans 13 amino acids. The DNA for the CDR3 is TGTGCCTGGAGCCATGGGGCGCGAATCGAAGCTTTCTTT. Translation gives CAWSHGARIEAFF.

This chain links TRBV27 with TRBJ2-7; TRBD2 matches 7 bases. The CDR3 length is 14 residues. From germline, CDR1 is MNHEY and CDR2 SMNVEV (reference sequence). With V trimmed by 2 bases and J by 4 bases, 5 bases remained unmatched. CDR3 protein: CASSLAGELYEQYF. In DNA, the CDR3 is TGTGCCAGCAGTTTAGCGGGAGAGTTATACGAGCAGTACTTC.

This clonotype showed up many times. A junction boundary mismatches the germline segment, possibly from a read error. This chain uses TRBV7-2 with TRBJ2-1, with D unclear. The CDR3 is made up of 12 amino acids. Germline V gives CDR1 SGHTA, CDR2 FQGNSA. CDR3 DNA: TGTGCCAGCAGCTCTTGGGTATTCGGCGCGATCTTC. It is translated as CASSSWVFGAIF.

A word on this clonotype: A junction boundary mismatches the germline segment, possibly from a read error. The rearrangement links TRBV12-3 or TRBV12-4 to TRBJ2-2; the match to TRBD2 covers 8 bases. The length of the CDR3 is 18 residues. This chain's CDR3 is CATSSGLVILRSTGELFF. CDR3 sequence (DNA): TGTGCCACCAGTTCGGGACTAGTGATTCTCCGATCCACCGGGGAGCTGTTTTTT.

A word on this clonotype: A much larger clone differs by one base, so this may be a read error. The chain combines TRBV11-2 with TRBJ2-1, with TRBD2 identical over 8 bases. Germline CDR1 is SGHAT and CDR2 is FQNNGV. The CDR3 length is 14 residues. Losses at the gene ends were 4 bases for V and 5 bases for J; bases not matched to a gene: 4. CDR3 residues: CASSSGTRHNEQFF. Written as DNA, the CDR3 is TGTGCCAGCAGCTCCGGGACTAGGCACAATGAGCAGTTCTTC.

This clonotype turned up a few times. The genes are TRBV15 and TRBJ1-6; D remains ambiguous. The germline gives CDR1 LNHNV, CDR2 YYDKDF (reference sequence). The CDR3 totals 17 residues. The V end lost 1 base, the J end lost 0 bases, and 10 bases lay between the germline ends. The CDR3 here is CATSRGGLSSYNSPLHF. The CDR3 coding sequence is TGTGCCACCAGCAGAGGAGGCCTTAGCTCCTATAATTCACCCCTCCACTTT.

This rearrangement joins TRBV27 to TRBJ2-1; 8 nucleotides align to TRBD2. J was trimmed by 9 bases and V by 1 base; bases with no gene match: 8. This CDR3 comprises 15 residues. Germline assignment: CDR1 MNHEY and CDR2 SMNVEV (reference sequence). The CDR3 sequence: CASSLWTSGRGEQFF. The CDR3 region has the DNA TGTGCCAGCAGTTTATGGACCAGCGGGAGAGGTGAGCAGTTCTTC.

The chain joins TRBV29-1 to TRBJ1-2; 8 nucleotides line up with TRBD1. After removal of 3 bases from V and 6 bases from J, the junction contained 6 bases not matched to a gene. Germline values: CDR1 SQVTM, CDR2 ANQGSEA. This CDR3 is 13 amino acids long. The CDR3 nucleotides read TGCAGCGTTGAGGAGCAGGGGGCAAATGGCTACACCTTC. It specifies CSVEEQGANGYTF.

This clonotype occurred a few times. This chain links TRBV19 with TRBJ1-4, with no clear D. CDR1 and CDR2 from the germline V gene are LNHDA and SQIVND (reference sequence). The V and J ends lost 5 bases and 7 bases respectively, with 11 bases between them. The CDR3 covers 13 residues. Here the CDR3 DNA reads TGTGCCAGTAGTTTACAGCGAGGTGAAAAACTGTTTTTT. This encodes CASSLQRGEKLFF.

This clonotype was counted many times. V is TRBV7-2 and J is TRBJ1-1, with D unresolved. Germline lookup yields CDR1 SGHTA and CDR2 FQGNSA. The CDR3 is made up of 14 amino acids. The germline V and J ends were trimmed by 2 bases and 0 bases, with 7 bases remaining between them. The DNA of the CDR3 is TGTGCCAGCAGCTTAAAGTCCATGAACACTGAAGCTTTCTTT. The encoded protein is CASSLKSMNTEAFF.

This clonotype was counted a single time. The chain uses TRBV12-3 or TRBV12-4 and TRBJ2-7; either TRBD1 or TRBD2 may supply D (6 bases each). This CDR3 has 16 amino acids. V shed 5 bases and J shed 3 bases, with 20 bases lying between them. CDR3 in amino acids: CASSPTGGTLIYEQYF. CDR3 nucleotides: TGTGCCAGCAGTCCAACCGGAGGGACACTGATCTACGAGCAGTACTTC.

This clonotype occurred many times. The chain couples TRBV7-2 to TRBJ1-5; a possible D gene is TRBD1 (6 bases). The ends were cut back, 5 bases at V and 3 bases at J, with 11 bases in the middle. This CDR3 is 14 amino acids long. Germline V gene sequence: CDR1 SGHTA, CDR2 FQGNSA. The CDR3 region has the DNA TGTGCCAGCAGCGGCACAGGGTACAATCAGCCCCAGCATTTT. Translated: CASSGTGYNQPQHF.

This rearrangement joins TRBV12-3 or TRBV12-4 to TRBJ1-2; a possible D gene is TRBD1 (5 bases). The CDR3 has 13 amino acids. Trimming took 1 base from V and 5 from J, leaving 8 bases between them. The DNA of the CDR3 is TGTGCCAGCAGTTTAGGGACACGTTATGGCTACACCTTC. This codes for CASSLGTRYGYTF.

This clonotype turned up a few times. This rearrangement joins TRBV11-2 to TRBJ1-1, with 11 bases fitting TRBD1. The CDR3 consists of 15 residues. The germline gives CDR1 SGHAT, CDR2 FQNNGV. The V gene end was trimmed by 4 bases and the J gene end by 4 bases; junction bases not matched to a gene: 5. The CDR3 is CASSSTGTGGTEAFF. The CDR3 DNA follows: TGTGCCAGCAGCTCAACCGGGACAGGGGGCACTGAAGCTTTCTTT.

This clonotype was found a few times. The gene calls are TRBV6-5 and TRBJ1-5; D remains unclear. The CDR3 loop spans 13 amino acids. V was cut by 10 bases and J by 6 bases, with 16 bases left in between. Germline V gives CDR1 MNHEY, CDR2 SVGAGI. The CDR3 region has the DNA TGTGCCACCGGAGGATGGGGAGCTCAGCCCCAGCATTTT. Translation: CATGGWGAQPQHF.

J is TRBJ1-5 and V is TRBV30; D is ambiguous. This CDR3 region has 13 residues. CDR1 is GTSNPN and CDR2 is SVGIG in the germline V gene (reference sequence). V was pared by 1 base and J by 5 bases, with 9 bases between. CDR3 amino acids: CAWSAQDDQPQHF. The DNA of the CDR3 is TGTGCCTGGAGTGCTCAAGATGATCAGCCCCAGCATTTT.

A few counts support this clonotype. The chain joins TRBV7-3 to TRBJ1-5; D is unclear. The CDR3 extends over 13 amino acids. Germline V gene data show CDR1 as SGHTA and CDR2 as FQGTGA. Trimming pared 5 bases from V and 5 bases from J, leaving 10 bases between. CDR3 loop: CASSVRWDQPQHF. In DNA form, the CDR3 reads TGTGCCAGCAGCGTGAGGTGGGATCAGCCCCAGCATTTT.